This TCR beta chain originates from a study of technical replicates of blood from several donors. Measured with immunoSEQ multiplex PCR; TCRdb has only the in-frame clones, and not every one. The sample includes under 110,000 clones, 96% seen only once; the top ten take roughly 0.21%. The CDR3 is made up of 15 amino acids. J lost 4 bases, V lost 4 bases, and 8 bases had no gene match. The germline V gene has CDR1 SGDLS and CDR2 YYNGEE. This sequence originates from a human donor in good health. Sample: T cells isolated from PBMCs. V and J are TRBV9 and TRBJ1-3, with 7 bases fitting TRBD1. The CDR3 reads CASSQRGTVGNTIYF. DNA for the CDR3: TGTGCCAGCAGCCAACGTGGGACAGTGGGAAACACCATATATTTT. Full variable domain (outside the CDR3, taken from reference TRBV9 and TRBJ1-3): DSGVTQTPKHLITATGQRVTLRCSPRSGDLSVYWYQQSLDQGLQFLIQYYNGEERAKGNILERFSAQQFPDLHSELNLSSLELGDSALYFCASSQRGTVGNTIYFGEGSWLTVV.